Below are 6 T cell receptor beta chains sequenced from a single sample in a study of beta chain features in type 1 diabetes (dated by TCRdb to the late 2010s). The method was the immunoSEQ multiplex PCR assay. The entire isolated RNA was reverse transcribed using the High Capacity cDNA Reverse Transcription Kit, and thus expressed TCRB transcripts were sequenced. TCRdb limited this immuneACCESS table to in-frame rearrangements with V and J called. A share of clones is missing; checked studies link under half to unresolved V genes, and the rest is unexplained. This sample gives roughly 230,000 clones in total; about 9.3% of them show up just once. 0.03% to 0.04% of the sample rests with the top ten. The source material was naive CD4+ T cells from blood. The sample's cell subset or site label is to be understood as: true naive CD4+ T cells. All receptors derive from a woman younger than 35 in good health.

This clone was counted only a few times. V usage is TRBV7-9 and J usage is TRBJ2-7, with 8 bases lining up with TRBD2. Germline CDR1 reads SEHNR; CDR2 reads FQNEAQ (reference sequence). CDR3 length equals 17 residues. Germline trimming cut 4 bases from V and 5 bases from J; bases unmatched to any gene: 16. The CDR3 DNA reads TGTGCCAGCAGCTCCTCCCGCCTAGCGGGCGTTCTCGACGAGCAGTACTTC. Its protein is CASSSSRLAGVLDEQYF.

This clone turned up a few times. The J gene is TRBJ2-1, the V gene TRBV19; perhaps TRBD2 as D (6 bases). Trimming pared 1 base from V and 2 bases from J, leaving 12 bases between. The V gene's germline CDR1 is LNHDA and CDR2 SQIVND (reference sequence). The CDR3 sequence is 16 residues long. In nucleotides, the CDR3 is TGTGCCAGTAGTATAGTGGGGGGTCTCGCCTACAATGAGCAGTTCTTC. Encoded protein: CASSIVGGLAYNEQFF.

J is TRBJ2-7 and V is TRBV5-1; TRBD2 agrees at 10 bases. V was pared by 4 bases and J by 6 bases, with 7 bases of the junction left unmatched. The CDR3 consists of 14 residues. The V gene's germline CDR1 is SGHRS and CDR2 YFSETQ. CDR3 in amino acids: CASSTSSGSREQYF. CDR3 coding DNA: TGCGCCAGCAGCACCTCTAGCGGGAGTCGCGAGCAGTACTTC.

This clone was counted a few times. J is TRBJ1-2 and V is TRBV15, with D unresolved. Germline CDR1 LNHNV, CDR2 YYDKDF (reference sequence). This CDR3 has 15 amino acids. V gave up 0 bases and J gave up 7 bases, with 15 bases separating them. The CDR3 here is CATSRDRGRAGGYTF. DNA of the CDR3: TGTGCCACCAGCAGAGATAGAGGGAGGGCGGGTGGCTACACCTTC.

The genes are TRBV30 and TRBJ2-7; the D is unclear. The CDR3 has 16 residues. Germline-derived CDR1 and CDR2 are GTSNPN and SVGIG (reference sequence). V lost 0 bases and J lost 4, with 19 bases in between. Here the CDR3 reads CAWSVPPSEHPYEQYF. The CDR3 bases are TGTGCCTGGAGTGTACCCCCTTCTGAGCATCCTTACGAGCAGTACTTC.

The chain carries TRBV30 and TRBJ2-7, with unresolved D. V was trimmed by 0 bases and J by 3 bases, leaving 6 bases between them. This CDR3 is 12 amino acids long. Germline V gene sequence: CDR1 GTSNPN, CDR2 SVGIG (reference sequence). The CDR3 sequence is CAWSVFRYEQYF. DNA for the CDR3: TGTGCCTGGAGTGTATTCCGCTACGAGCAGTACTTC.